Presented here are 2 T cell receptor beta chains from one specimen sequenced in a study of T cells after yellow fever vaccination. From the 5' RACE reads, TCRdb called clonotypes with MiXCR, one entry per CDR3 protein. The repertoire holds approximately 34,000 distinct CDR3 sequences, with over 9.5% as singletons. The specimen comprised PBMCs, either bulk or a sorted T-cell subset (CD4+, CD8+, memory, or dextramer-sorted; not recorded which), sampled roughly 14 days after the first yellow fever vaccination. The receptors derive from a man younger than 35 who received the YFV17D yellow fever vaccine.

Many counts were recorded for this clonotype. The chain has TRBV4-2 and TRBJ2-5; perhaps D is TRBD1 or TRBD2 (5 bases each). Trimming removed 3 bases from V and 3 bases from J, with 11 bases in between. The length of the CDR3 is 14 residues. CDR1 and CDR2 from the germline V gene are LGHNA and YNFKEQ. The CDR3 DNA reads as TGTGCCAGCAGCCAGGGGGACGCGGAAGAGACCCAGTACTTC. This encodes CASSQGDAEETQYF.

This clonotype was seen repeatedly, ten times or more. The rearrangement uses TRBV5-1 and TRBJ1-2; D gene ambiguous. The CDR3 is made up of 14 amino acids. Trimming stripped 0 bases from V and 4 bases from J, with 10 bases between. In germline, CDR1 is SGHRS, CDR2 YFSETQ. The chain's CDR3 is CASSLESASYGYTF. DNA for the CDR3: TGCGCCAGCAGCTTGGAATCCGCAAGCTATGGCTACACCTTC.